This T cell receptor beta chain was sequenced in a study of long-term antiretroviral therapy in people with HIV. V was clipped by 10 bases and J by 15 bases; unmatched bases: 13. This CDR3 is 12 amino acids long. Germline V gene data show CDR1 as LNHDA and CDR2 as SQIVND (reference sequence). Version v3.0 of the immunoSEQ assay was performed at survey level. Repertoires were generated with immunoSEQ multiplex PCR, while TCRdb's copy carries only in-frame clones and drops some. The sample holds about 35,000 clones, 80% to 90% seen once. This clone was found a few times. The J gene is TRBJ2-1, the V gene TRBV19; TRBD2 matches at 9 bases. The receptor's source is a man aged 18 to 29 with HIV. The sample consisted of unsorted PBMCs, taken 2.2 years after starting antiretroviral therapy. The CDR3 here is CATPHGTSTRFF. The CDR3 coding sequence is TGTGCCACCCCACATGGGACTAGCACTCGGTTCTTC.